This T cell receptor (beta chain) was sequenced during a study of cytomegalovirus exposure and HLA in healthy donors. The primer mix had 60 Vbeta and 13 Jbeta primers. Generated by immunoSEQ multiplex PCR, the TCRdb table keeps only in-frame clones and is missing some. The table lists approximately 100,000 clones, 75% to 85% of them singletons. This receptor was obtained from a female donor in good health and CMV-seropositive. The sequencing input was PBMCs.

CDR3 region: CASSMFRTGVNTGELFF. The CDR3, as DNA: TGTGCCAGTAGTATGTTTCGGACAGGAGTTAACACCGGGGAGCTGTTTTTT. The V call is TRBV19, the J call TRBJ2-2; 7 positions agree with TRBD1. The CDR3 length is 17 residues. V shed 3 bases and J 2 bases; nucleotides not matched to a gene: 9. CDR1 is LNHDA and CDR2 is SQIVND in the germline V gene (reference sequence).